Detailed here is one TCR beta chain. No antigen is known for it. There are 14 residues in the CDR3. CDR1 MDHEN and CDR2 SYDVKM come from the germline V gene. V was clipped by 5 bases and J by 10 bases, with 20 bases between them. The record originates from a study of cytomegalovirus exposure and HLA in healthy donors. Study-level findings and limits: The only immune exposure information that was available was CMV serostatus. Accurate prediction of HLA-A and HLA-B alleles (for most subjects) was reportedly achieved from TCR beta sequences. The later analysis indicated that the majority of CMV-associated TCR beta chains appeared HLA-restricted.

The primer mix had 60 Vbeta and 13 Jbeta primers. Using immunoSEQ multiplex PCR, the repertoire was profiled, and TCRdb retains in-frame clones only, with some absent. The data show tens of thousands of clones, with 63% seen just once and around 5.8% held by the top ten. The sequencing sample was made of PBMCs. The receptor was derived from a man aged 30 to 45 in good health and CMV-seropositive. The J gene is TRBJ1-1, the V gene TRBV28; maybe TRBD1 (5 bases). CDR3 DNA sequence: TGTGCCAGCAGTGAAGTCAGCGCGGGGGAAGGAGCTTTCTTT. It specifies CASSEVSAGEGAFF. Supplemented by reference TRBV28 and TRBJ1-1, the full variable domain reads DVKVTQSSRYLVKRTGEKVFLECVQDMDHENMFWYRQDPGLGLRLIYFSYDVKMKEKGDIPEGYSVSREKKERFSLILESASTNQTSMYLCASSEVSAGEGAFFGQGTRLTVV.